The text below deals with one TCR beta chain. Trimming removed 4 bases from V and 8 bases from J, with 10 bases in between. The CDR3 has 12 amino acids. Germline V gene lookup returns CDR1 LGHDT and CDR2 YNNKEL (reference sequence). This sample is drawn from a study of response to subunit inactivated influenza vaccine. TCRdb reprocessed the RT-PCR reads with MiXCR, giving one entry per CDR3 protein. The sample records fewer than 800,000 distinct CDR3 sequences, about a sixth being singletons. The receptor was isolated from a man in his fifties or sixties who received an inactivated influenza vaccine. The chain joins TRBV3-1 to TRBJ2-3; D is possibly TRBD2 (5 bases). The source was PBMCs from blood, collected 11 to 12 days after vaccination. CDR3 loop: CASSLPRGTQYF. The DNA of the CDR3 is TGTGCCAGCAGCCTGCCCCGGGGTACGCAGTATTTT.